Listed here are 23 T cell receptor beta chains from one sample, sequenced in a study of shared clonotypes between healthy human individuals. Clones were read by immunoSEQ multiplex PCR, and TCRdb kept only the in-frame ones, dropping some. This sample has over 400,000 clones, with about 96% found just once. Sample: naive CD4+ T cells sorted from blood. Sample subset: CD45RA+ positively selected. Every receptor here comes from a woman aged 30 to 39 in good health.

This clone has a single count. V gene TRBV6-6 combines with J gene TRBJ1-2; tentative D call: TRBD1 (5 bases). The CDR3 extends over 15 amino acids. Per germline, CDR1 MNHNY and CDR2 SVGAGI (reference sequence). Trimming took off 2 bases at V and 5 bases at J, with 15 bases between the two ends. The CDR3 here is CASSYHWGSGYGYTF. The CDR3 DNA reads as TGTGCCAGCAGTTACCATTGGGGATCAGGGTATGGCTACACCTTC.

The chain has TRBV7-9 and TRBJ2-3; 7 bases match TRBD2. This CDR3 is built from 14 residues. Germline trimming cut 5 bases from V and 5 bases from J; bases unmatched to any gene: 7. The germline V gene encodes CDR1 SEHNR and CDR2 FQNEAQ (reference sequence). In DNA, the CDR3 is TGTGCCAGCAGCCCAGGGACGGGGGGAGATACGCAGTATTTT. Its translation is CASSPGTGGDTQYF.

V is TRBV12-2 and J is TRBJ2-5; TRBD2 is taken as the D call from the table, unchecked against the DNA. TRBV12-2 constitutes a pseudogene. This CDR3 comprises 18 residues. Here the CDR3 DNA reads TGTGCAAGTCGCTTAGCCCCGAGACTAGCGGGAGTCAAAGAGACCCAGTACTTC. Translated, it gives CASRLAPRLAGVKETQYF.

The chain carries TRBV4-2 and TRBJ1-2; D is possibly TRBD1 (6 bases). This CDR3 region has 16 residues. Germline V lookup: CDR1 LGHNA, CDR2 YNFKEQ. V was clipped by 3 bases and J by 0 bases, with 14 bases between them. DNA for the CDR3: TGTGCCAGCAGCCAGCAGCTTACAGGGTCTAACTATGGCTACACCTTC. This sequence encodes CASSQQLTGSNYGYTF.

DNA of the CDR3: TGTGCCAGCAGCGCTAGTTCATTATACCCCCCGGAGACCCAGTACTTC. Protein product: CASSASSLYPPETQYF. The V and J genes are TRBV9 and TRBJ2-5, with no clear D. The CDR3 consists of 16 residues. The germline CDR1 and CDR2 sequences are SGDLS and YYNGEE. V lost 3 bases, J lost 5 bases, and 20 bases lay in between.

The chain couples TRBV27 to TRBJ1-2; TRBD1 matches 7 bases. This CDR3 is 12 amino acids long. The junction had 6 bases not matched to a gene; V was cut back by 10 bases and J by 4 bases. Germline-derived CDR1 and CDR2 are MNHEY and SMNVEV (reference sequence). As DNA, the CDR3 is TGTGCCACCTCCGGGACAGTCTATGGCTACACCTTC. This codes for CATSGTVYGYTF.

The V and J genes are TRBV18 and TRBJ1-2; D is unresolved. The CDR3 consists of 16 residues. CDR1 and CDR2 from the germline V gene are KGHSH and LQKENI. The ends were cut back, 1 base at V and 4 bases at J, with 16 bases in the middle. CDR3 in DNA: TGTGCCAGCTCACCACGCTTCGCGGACCCTAGCTATGGCTACACCTTC. Amino acids: CASSPRFADPSYGYTF.

DNA for the CDR3: TGCGCCAGCAGCTTGGCGTCAATCCGGGACAGGGGAGAGACCCAGTACTTC. Translated: CASSLASIRDRGETQYF. The V gene is TRBV5-1, the J gene TRBJ2-5; the match to TRBD1 covers 10 bases. CDR3 length: 17 residues. V shed 0 bases and J 4 bases; nucleotides not matched to a gene: 9. The V gene's germline CDR1 is SGHRS and CDR2 YFSETQ.

This clone came up once. J is TRBJ2-7 and V is TRBV7-9; D might be TRBD2 (5 bases). CDR1 SEHNR and CDR2 FQNEAQ come from the germline V gene (reference sequence). Trimming removed 4 bases from V and 3 bases from J, with 19 bases in between. The CDR3 is made up of 16 amino acids. The CDR3 bases are TGTGCCAGCAGCTCCCGTTCTGGAGGTCCCAACTACGAGCAGTACTTC. It codes for CASSSRSGGPNYEQYF.

The rearrangement joins TRBV5-1 to TRBJ2-7; the match to TRBD1 covers 8 bases. This CDR3 region has 13 residues. The V gene's germline CDR1 is SGHRS and CDR2 YFSETQ. Unmatched junction bases numbered 2, after V lost 0 bases and J lost 6 bases. CDR3 protein: CASSLGQGSEQYF. The CDR3 nucleotides read TGCGCCAGCAGCTTGGGACAGGGGAGCGAGCAGTACTTC.

The chain employs TRBV18 and TRBJ2-7; 9 bases agree with TRBD2. The V gene's germline CDR1 is KGHSH and CDR2 LQKENI. This CDR3 is built from 15 residues. V shed 6 bases, J shed 3 bases, and the junction held 9 bases outside the gene matches. As DNA, the CDR3 is TGTGCCAGCTCCCCGGCGCTAGCGGGAATCTACGAGCAGTACTTC. The encoded protein is CASSPALAGIYEQYF.

This clone was seen a handful of times. The V call is TRBV4-1, the J call TRBJ1-5; D might be TRBD1 (6 bases). This CDR3 has 16 residues. Deletions cut 4 bases from V and 1 base from J, with 14 bases between. Per germline, CDR1 MGHRA and CDR2 YSYEKL. The CDR3 coding sequence is TGCGCCAGCAGCCCGGAAGGAGGGGGAAGCAATCAGCCCCAGCATTTT. It is translated as CASSPEGGGSNQPQHF.

The CDR3: CSVAQLGGTEAFF. The CDR3 DNA sequence: TGCAGCGTGGCTCAATTAGGGGGCACTGAAGCTTTCTTT. The chain has TRBV29-1 and TRBJ1-1; weak D call: TRBD1 (6 bases). From germline, CDR1 is SQVTM and CDR2 ANQGSEA. Trimming removed 6 bases from V and 4 bases from J, with 15 bases in between. The CDR3 extends over 13 amino acids.

The V gene is TRBV29-1, the J gene TRBJ2-2; 8 nucleotides match TRBD1. Germline CDR1 reads SQVTM; CDR2 reads ANQGSEA. The CDR3 has 14 residues. The junction had 7 bases not matched to a gene; V was cut back by 4 bases and J by 6 bases. The CDR3 loop reads CSVVGQAKSGELFF. CDR3 DNA sequence: TGCAGCGTTGTGGGACAGGCAAAGTCCGGGGAGCTGTTTTTT.

The chain links TRBV7-8 to TRBJ2-3, with D perhaps TRBD1 or TRBD2 (5 bases each). The CDR3 spans 19 residues. Germline assignment: CDR1 SGHVS and CDR2 FQNEAQ. Trimming took off 6 bases at V and 1 base at J, with 26 bases between the two ends. The CDR3 region is CASSSGRDGFRLGTDTQYF. The DNA of the CDR3 is TGTGCCAGCAGTTCAGGCCGGGACGGATTTCGCCTAGGCACAGATACGCAGTATTTT. Variable domain in full (rest from reference TRBV7-8 and TRBJ2-3): GAGVSQSPRYKVAKRGQDVALRCDPISGHVSLFWYQQALGQGPEFLTYFQNEAQLDKSGLPSDRFFAERPEGSVSTLKIQRTQQEDSAVYLCASSSGRDGFRLGTDTQYFGPGTRLTVL.

The CDR3 reads CASTQGGATNEKLFF. In nucleotides, the CDR3 is TGTGCCAGCACCCAGGGGGGGGCGACTAATGAAAAACTGTTTTTT. V usage is TRBV28 and J usage is TRBJ1-4, with 7 bases matching TRBD1. This CDR3 has 15 amino acids. Trimming removed 7 bases from V and 2 bases from J; junction bases left unmatched: 7. Germline V gives CDR1 MDHEN, CDR2 SYDVKM. The full variable domain, in which reference TRBV28 and TRBJ1-4 provide the parts outside the CDR3, is DVKVTQSSRYLVKRTGEKVFLECVQDMDHENMFWYRQDPGLGLRLIYFSYDVKMKEKGDIPEGYSVSREKKERFSLILESASTNQTSMYLCASTQGGATNEKLFFGSGTQLSVL.

The chain uses TRBV7-9 and TRBJ1-2, with D uncertain. Trimming took 5 bases from V and 7 from J, leaving 17 bases between them. CDR1 is SEHNR and CDR2 is FQNEAQ in the germline V gene (reference sequence). The length of the CDR3 is 14 residues. The CDR3 DNA sequence: TGTGCCAGCAGCCCAGATGGTCCGGGCCGTGGCTACACCTTC. Translation: CASSPDGPGRGYTF.

The chain is built from TRBV5-1 and TRBJ2-7, with D perhaps given as TRBD1 or TRBD2 (5 bases each). The length of the CDR3 is 12 residues. Trimming shortened V by 3 bases and J by 10 bases, and 14 bases separated the two germline ends. Per the germline V gene, CDR1 is SGHRS and CDR2 is YFSETQ. The CDR3 spells CASSSGPNTQYF. CDR3 sequence (DNA): TGCGCCAGCAGCTCGGGACCGAACACTCAGTACTTC.

DNA of the CDR3: TGTGCCAGCAGTCTTAGCACAGATACGCAGTATTTT. Encoded protein: CASSLSTDTQYF. The rearrangement links TRBV2 to TRBJ2-3; D is unresolved. Germline CDR1 SNHLY, CDR2 FYNNEI. The CDR3 extends over 12 amino acids. Trimming shortened V by 5 bases and J by 0 bases, and 3 bases separated the two germline ends. Complete variable domain (other parts from reference TRBV2 and TRBJ2-3): EPEVTQTPSHQVTQMGQEVILRCVPISNHLYFYWYRQILGQKVEFLVSFYNNEISEKSEIFDDQFSVERPDGSNFTLKIRSTKLEDSAMYFCASSLSTDTQYFGPGTRLTVL.

The V gene is TRBV7-6, the J gene TRBJ2-4; 7 nucleotides agree with TRBD2. The CDR3 has 12 residues. J gave up 9 bases and V 5 bases, and 4 bases lay outside the gene matches. The germline CDR1 and CDR2 sequences are SGHVS and FNYEAQ. CDR3 in amino acids: CASSNIAGIQYF. Here the CDR3 DNA reads TGTGCCAGCAGCAACATAGCGGGCATTCAGTACTTC.

This clone was recorded once. The V and J genes are TRBV25-1 and TRBJ2-2; unclear D gene. V lost 8 bases and J 1 base, leaving 8 bases between the germline ends. The V gene's germline CDR1 is MGHDK and CDR2 SYGVNS. This CDR3 contains 13 residues. CDR3 sequence (DNA): TGTGCCAGCGCCTGGGGGAACACCGGGGAGCTGTTTTTT. Translating gives CASAWGNTGELFF. The full variable domain, completed using reference TRBV25-1 and TRBJ2-2, is EADIYQTPRYLVIGTGKKITLECSQTMGHDKMYWYQQDPGMELHLIHYSYGVNSTEKGDLSSESTVSRIRTEHFPLTLESARPSHTSQYLCASAWGNTGELFFGEGSRLTVL.

The chain links TRBV15 to TRBJ2-1, with TRBD2 matching 12 bases. J lost 15 bases, V lost 4 bases, and 10 bases had no gene match. The length of the CDR3 is 14 residues. CDR1 is LNHNV, CDR2 YYDKDF, per germline (reference sequence). The CDR3 coding sequence is TGTGCCACCAGCAAAGTCGGACTAGCGGGGAGTTTGTTCTTC. It encodes CATSKVGLAGSLFF.

The chain combines TRBV2 with TRBJ1-5; tentatively, D is TRBD1 (5 bases). CDR1 SNHLY and CDR2 FYNNEI come from the germline V gene. Trimming cost V 5 bases and J 7 bases, with 15 bases left between them. The CDR3 consists of 14 residues. DNA of the CDR3: TGTGCCAGCAGTTTGGGGGGAAGTAGGCAGCCCCAGCATTTT. It encodes CASSLGGSRQPQHF.